Each of the 8 T cell receptor beta chains below was sequenced from the same sample in a study of T cell repertoires in cytomegalovirus infection. Each CDR3 protein gets one entry after TCRdb re-called the reads with MiXCR. The profile shows about 150,000 distinct CDR3 sequences, more than 25% of them singletons. Antigens of these TCRs are unknown. The specimen comprised CD8+ T cells from cultured PBMCs, sampled from culture after CMV antigen stimulation. The receptor source for this set is a human donor in good health (CMV status not recorded). Some clones in this sample may be carry-over from other donors' samples.

J is TRBJ1-1 and V is TRBV5-1; D remains ambiguous. V was cut by 2 bases and J by 2 bases, with 7 bases left in between. The germline CDR1 and CDR2 sequences are SGHRS and YFSETQ. The CDR3 is made up of 13 amino acids. The CDR3 loop is CASSFHINTEAFF. Here the CDR3 DNA reads TGCGCCAGCAGCTTTCATATCAACACTGAAGCTTTCTTT.

This clonotype was counted ten times or more. V is TRBV7-8 and J is TRBJ1-5; 7 bases are a match to TRBD1. The germline V gene has CDR1 SGHVS and CDR2 FQNEAQ. This CDR3 region has 16 residues. Trimming took 2 bases from V and 4 from J; bases not matched to a gene: 8. The CDR3 DNA sequence: TGTGCCAGCAGCTTACACCGGGACAGCGATAATCAGCCCCAGCATTTT. This translates into CASSLHRDSDNQPQHF.

V usage is TRBV11-2 and J usage is TRBJ2-1, with 8 bases identical to TRBD2. Germline CDR1 is SGHAT and CDR2 is FQNNGV. This CDR3 is 14 amino acids long. The V segment lost 8 bases and the J segment 2 bases; nucleotides outside the gene matches: 5. Here the CDR3 reads CASEDGGAYNEQFF. CDR3 sequence (DNA): TGTGCCAGCGAGGACGGGGGGGCCTACAATGAGCAGTTCTTC.

There are a few counts of this clonotype. The rearrangement joins TRBV27 to TRBJ1-5, with D unclear. Trimming stripped 2 bases from V and 0 bases from J, with 5 bases between. The CDR3 covers 14 residues. Germline values: CDR1 MNHEY, CDR2 SMNVEV (reference sequence). The CDR3 protein is CASSLIGSNQPQHF. CDR3 DNA: TGTGCCAGCAGTTTAATTGGTAGCAATCAGCCCCAGCATTTT.

This clonotype has a handful of counts. The chain uses TRBV6-2 or TRBV6-3 and TRBJ2-1, with D hard to call. The CDR3 runs 13 residues. The germline V gene encodes CDR1 MNHEY and CDR2 SVGEGT. V shed 4 bases and J shed 10 bases, with 14 bases lying between them. The CDR3 sequence: CASSSDGAWEQFF. The CDR3 coding sequence is TGTGCCAGCAGTTCGGACGGTGCATGGGAGCAGTTCTTC.

The rearrangement uses TRBV7-8 and TRBJ2-1, with 9 nucleotides matching TRBD2. This CDR3 has 17 amino acids. From germline, CDR1 is SGHVS and CDR2 FQNEAQ. Unmatched junction bases numbered 5, after V lost 0 bases and J lost 2 bases. In DNA form, the CDR3 reads TGTGCCAGCAGCTTAGCGTTTAGCGGGGGACCCTACAATGAGCAGTTCTTC. Translated: CASSLAFSGGPYNEQFF.

This clonotype was observed at least ten times. The chain couples TRBV7-6 to TRBJ1-6; possibly TRBD1 for D (6 bases). The CDR3 is 13 amino acids. Germline-derived CDR1 and CDR2 are SGHVS and FNYEAQ. V was clipped by 1 base and J by 10 bases, with 8 bases between them. The CDR3 region is CASSLGGGSPLHF. CDR3 DNA sequence: TGTGCCAGCAGCTTAGGAGGGGGATCACCCCTCCACTTT.

V is TRBV6-6 and J is TRBJ1-1; perhaps TRBD1 as D (5 bases). V lost 8 bases and J 4 bases, leaving 17 bases between the germline ends. Germline V gives CDR1 MNHNY, CDR2 SVGAGI (reference sequence). The CDR3 runs 14 residues. The CDR3 protein is CASSYPVGGTEAFF. The CDR3 DNA reads TGTGCCAGCTCTTATCCAGTGGGGGGCACTGAAGCTTTCTTT.